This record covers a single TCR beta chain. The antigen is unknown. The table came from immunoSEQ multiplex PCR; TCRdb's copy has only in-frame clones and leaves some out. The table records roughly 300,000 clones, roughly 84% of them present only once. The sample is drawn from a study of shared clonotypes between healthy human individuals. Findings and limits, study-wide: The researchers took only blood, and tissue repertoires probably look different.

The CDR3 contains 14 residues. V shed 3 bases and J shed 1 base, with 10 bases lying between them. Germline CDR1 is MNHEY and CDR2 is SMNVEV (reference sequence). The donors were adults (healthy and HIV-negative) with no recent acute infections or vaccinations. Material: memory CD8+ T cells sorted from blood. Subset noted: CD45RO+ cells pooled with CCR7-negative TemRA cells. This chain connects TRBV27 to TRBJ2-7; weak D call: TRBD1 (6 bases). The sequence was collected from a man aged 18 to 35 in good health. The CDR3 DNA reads TGTGCCAGCAGTTTCCGACAGGATTCCTACGAGCAGTACTTC. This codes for CASSFRQDSYEQYF.